Listed here are 10 T cell receptor beta chains from one sample, sequenced in a study of blood T cells in healthy people across ages. A second PCR, run for about 7 to 11 cycles, used a sample-barcoded 5' primer plus a J-beta primer mix. MiXCR was run by TCRdb on the 5' RACE reads, yielding one entry per CDR3 protein. The table records hundreds of thousands of distinct CDR3 sequences, 52% of them present only once. The material sequenced was blood. The source is a woman at least 80 years old in good health.

This clonotype was recorded once. CDR3 protein: CSGEWGETQYF. In DNA, the CDR3 is TGCAGTGGAGAGTGGGGAGAGACCCAGTACTTC. The chain carries TRBV20-1 and TRBJ2-7; D remains unclear. The J call may be faulty, since TRBJ2-5 better matches the DNA end. This CDR3 comprises 11 residues. Per germline, CDR1 DFQATT and CDR2 SNEGSKA (reference sequence).

In this sample, this clonotype turned up a few times. It may be a read error: a sequence one base away is much more abundant. CDR3 nucleotide sequence: TGCGCCAGCAGCAAACACACGGGACTAGCGGGAAATGAGCAGTACTTC. This translates into CASSKHTGLAGNEQYF. The chain employs TRBV4-1 and TRBJ2-5, with 13 bases that match TRBD2. Germline V gives CDR1 MGHRA, CDR2 YSYEKL. V trimming: 5 bases; J trimming: 11 bases; junction bases outside the gene matches: 14. The CDR3 runs to 16 residues.

This clonotype was counted ten times or more. J is TRBJ1-2 and V is TRBV3-1; possible D gene TRBD1, 5 bases. The V gene lost 4 bases and the J gene lost 6 bases, with 12 bases spanning the gap. Germline V gene sequence: CDR1 LGHDT, CDR2 YNNKEL (reference sequence). This CDR3 spans 13 amino acids. CDR3 residues: CASSLGGTNGYTF. In nucleotides, the CDR3 is TGTGCCAGCAGCCTCGGGGGAACTAATGGCTACACCTTC.

Concerning this clonotype: This may come from a read error, since a much larger clone is one base off. The chain links TRBV7-2 to TRBJ2-1; D remains unclear. The CDR3 runs to 14 residues. The germline CDR1 and CDR2 sequences are SGHTA and FQGNSA. V shed 1 base and J shed 4 bases, with 8 bases lying between them. CDR3 coding DNA: TGTGCCAGCAGCTTAGGCCGGATGTACAATGAGCAGTTCTTC. Its translation is CASSLGRMYNEQFF.

The CDR3 spells CASSPVGNTQYF. CDR3 in DNA: TGTGCCAGCAGCCCGGTGGGAAATACGCAGTATTTT. The chain employs TRBV12-3 or TRBV12-4 and TRBJ2-3; D is ambiguous. The CDR3 spans 12 residues. The V end was cut by 6 bases, the J end by 7 bases, with 11 bases between.

In regard to this clonotype: Possible read error: a much larger clone is one base away. This chain links TRBV3-1 with TRBJ2-1, with 13 bases matching TRBD2. This CDR3 is 17 amino acids long. Looked up from germline, CDR1 is LGHDT and CDR2 is YNNKEL (reference sequence). CDR3 sequence reads: CASSQRTSGSSHNEQFF. CDR3 DNA: TGTGCCAGCAGCCAACGGACTAGCGGGAGCTCCCACAATGAGCAGTTCTTC.

The chain couples TRBV11-1 to TRBJ2-3; TRBD2 agrees at 10 bases. The V and J ends lost 5 bases and 6 bases, in that order; junction bases with no gene match: 26. Per germline, CDR1 SGHAT and CDR2 FQDESV (reference sequence). The CDR3 has 21 amino acids. The CDR3 bases are TGTGCCAGCAGCAAGCGGGGGGGCCTACTGAAACCCCCATCGCGTTCGGATACGCAGTATTTT. Encoded protein: CASSKRGGLLKPPSRSDTQYF.

Comment on this clonotype: Relative to the germline gene, one junction end is altered; a read error may explain this. The chain recombines TRBV27 with TRBJ2-6, with D uncertain. This CDR3 has 18 residues. From germline, CDR1 is MNHEY and CDR2 SMNVEV (reference sequence). Here the CDR3 DNA reads TGTGCCGGCAGTATAACCCGTAGGGCGAGCTCTGGGGCCAACGTCCTGACTTTC. Translated: CAGSITRRASSGANVLTF. The full variable domain, in which reference TRBV27 and TRBJ2-6 provide the parts outside the CDR3, is EAQVTQNPRYLITVTGKKLTVTCSQNMNHEYMSWYRQDPGLGLRQIYYSMNVEVTDKGDVPEGYKVSRKEKRNFPLILESPSPNQTSLYFCAGSITRRASSGANVLTFGAGSRLTVL.

This chain joins TRBV5-1 and TRBJ2-1; a weak D match, TRBD1 (5 bases). CDR1 is SGHRS and CDR2 is YFSETQ in the germline V gene. The CDR3 is 13 amino acids. Trimming cost V 5 bases and J 2 bases, with 8 bases left between them. The CDR3 loop reads CASRRGTYNEQFF. The CDR3 DNA reads as TGCGCCAGCAGAAGGGGTACCTACAATGAGCAGTTCTTC.

This clonotype was seen ten or more times. The V and J genes are TRBV12-3 or TRBV12-4 and TRBJ2-5; no clear D. V lost 1 base and J lost 2, with 5 bases in between. The CDR3 length is 13 residues. This CDR3 is CASSLGEQETQYF. DNA of the CDR3: TGTGCCAGCAGTTTAGGCGAACAAGAGACCCAGTACTTC.